A selection of T cell receptor beta chains follows, all from one sample in a study of blood T cells in healthy people across ages. TCRdb redid the calling of the 5' RACE reads with MiXCR, one entry per CDR3 protein. The sample consists of around 1.5 million distinct CDR3 sequences, around two fifths of them appearing once. The sample was blood. The receptors derive from a young woman in good health. Each CDR3 is given with its conserved first and last residue. The D gene is left open where the match is weak. Clone size is shown for a subset of rows, as once, few, many or a class of expanded clone.

abundance: -
v_gene: TRBV25-1
d_gene: -
j_gene: TRBJ2-7
CDR3aa: CASSDGGHRWYEQYF
CDR3nt: TGTGCCAGCAGTGACGGGGGACACCGTTGGTATGAGCAGTACTTC

abundance: -
v_gene: TRBV3-1
d_gene: -
j_gene: TRBJ2-5
CDR3aa: CASSLRRTLYQETQYF
CDR3nt: TGTGCCAGCAGCCTGCGGAGGACCTTGTACCAAGAGACCCAGTACTTC

abundance: -
v_gene: TRBV20-1
d_gene: -
j_gene: TRBJ1-5
CDR3aa: CSASGGPYSNQPQHF
CDR3nt: TGCAGTGCTAGTGGGGGGCCATATAGCAATCAGCCCCAGCATTTT

abundance: -
v_gene: TRBV4-1
d_gene: TRBD2
j_gene: TRBJ2-1
CDR3aa: CASSPWTSSNEQFF
CDR3nt: TGCGCCAGCAGCCCATGGACTAGTAGCAATGAGCAGTTCTTC

abundance: -
v_gene: TRBV20-1
d_gene: -
j_gene: TRBJ2-1
CDR3aa: CSARDWQGRHNEQFF
CDR3nt: TGCAGTGCTAGAGATTGGCAGGGCAGACACAATGAGCAGTTCTTC

abundance: few
v_gene: TRBV6-1
d_gene: -
j_gene: TRBJ1-2
CDR3aa: CASSESPYTF
CDR3nt: TGTGCCAGCAGTGAATCACCATACACCTTC

abundance: once
v_gene: TRBV6-5
d_gene: -
j_gene: TRBJ1-1
CDR3aa: CASSQGFGTTEAFF
CDR3nt: TGTGCCAGCAGCCAAGGATTCGGGACCACTGAAGCTTTCTTT

abundance: many
v_gene: TRBV28
d_gene: TRBD2
j_gene: TRBJ2-1
CDR3aa: CASTPGGSYNEQFF
CDR3nt: TGTGCCAGCACCCCGGGAGGCTCCTACAATGAGCAGTTCTTC

abundance: -
v_gene: TRBV5-1
d_gene: -
j_gene: TRBJ2-3
CDR3aa: CASSRTGPNTDTQYF
CDR3nt: TGCGCCAGCAGCCGTACGGGGCCCAACACAGATACGCAGTATTTT

abundance: -
v_gene: TRBV10-3
d_gene: -
j_gene: TRBJ2-3
CDR3aa: CAISEFWTSGTDTQYF
CDR3nt: TGTGCCATCAGTGAGTTTTGGACCTCGGGCACAGATACGCAGTATTTT

abundance: few
v_gene: TRBV5-1
d_gene: -
j_gene: TRBJ2-7
CDR3aa: CASQPDSSYEQYF
CDR3nt: TGCGCCAGTCAACCCGACAGCTCCTACGAGCAGTACTTC

abundance: few
v_gene: TRBV7-8
d_gene: TRBD1
j_gene: TRBJ1-1
CDR3aa: CASSLTGVPNTEAFF
CDR3nt: TGTGCCAGCAGCTTGACAGGGGTCCCGAACACTGAAGCTTTCTTT

abundance: -
v_gene: TRBV7-9
d_gene: -
j_gene: TRBJ2-4
CDR3aa: CASSGGIAESLGGKNIQYF
CDR3nt: TGTGCCAGCAGCGGGGGGATAGCGGAATCACTAGGGGGCAAAAACATTCAGTACTTC

abundance: few
v_gene: TRBV6-1
d_gene: -
j_gene: TRBJ2-1
CDR3aa: CASSARAPYNEQFF
CDR3nt: TGTGCCAGCAGTGCTAGGGCCCCCTACAATGAGCAGTTCTTC

abundance: -
v_gene: TRBV20-1
d_gene: -
j_gene: TRBJ2-5
CDR3aa: CSVPGRETQYF
CDR3nt: TGCAGTGTCCCTGGGAGGGAGACCCAGTACTTC

abundance: few
v_gene: TRBV6-1
d_gene: TRBD2
j_gene: TRBJ2-3
CDR3aa: CASKVGSSGSKDTQYF
CDR3nt: TGTGCCAGTAAAGTAGGATCTAGCGGGTCTAAAGATACGCAGTATTTT

abundance: -
v_gene: TRBV7-2
d_gene: -
j_gene: TRBJ2-4
CDR3aa: CASSSPSVWGMYF
CDR3nt: TGTGCCAGCAGCTCACCTAGCGTTTGGGGGATGTACTTC

abundance: -
v_gene: TRBV30
d_gene: -
j_gene: TRBJ2-3
CDR3aa: CAWSREGADTQYF
CDR3nt: TGTGCCTGGAGCCGCGAAGGAGCAGATACGCAGTATTTT

abundance: -
v_gene: TRBV28
d_gene: TRBD1
j_gene: TRBJ1-1
CDR3aa: CASRYAGGNTEAFF
CDR3nt: TGTGCCAGCAGGTACGCAGGGGGAAACACTGAAGCTTTCTTT

abundance: -
v_gene: TRBV11-2
d_gene: TRBD2
j_gene: TRBJ2-1
CDR3aa: CASSPLTSGGDNEQFF
CDR3nt: TGTGCCAGCAGCCCCCTTACGAGCGGGGGCGACAATGAGCAGTTCTTC

abundance: -
v_gene: TRBV7-2
d_gene: -
j_gene: TRBJ1-2
CDR3aa: CASSFIKVPMSGGYTF
CDR3nt: TGTGCCAGCAGCTTTATAAAGGTTCCCATGAGCGGGGGCTACACCTTC

abundance: few
v_gene: TRBV20-1
d_gene: -
j_gene: TRBJ2-2
CDR3aa: CSASDGPGELFF
CDR3nt: TGCAGTGCTAGCGACGGACCCGGGGAGCTGTTTTTT

abundance: -
v_gene: TRBV20-1
d_gene: -
j_gene: TRBJ2-3
CDR3aa: CSARDGGSVDTDTQYF
CDR3nt: TGCAGTGCTAGAGATGGTGGTAGCGTTGACACAGATACGCAGTATTTT

abundance: -
v_gene: TRBV20-1
d_gene: -
j_gene: TRBJ2-3
CDR3aa: CSASSTITDTQYF
CDR3nt: TGCAGTGCTAGCTCTACCATCACAGATACGCAGTATTTT

abundance: -
v_gene: TRBV7-7
d_gene: -
j_gene: TRBJ2-2
CDR3aa: CASSLGEENTGELFF
CDR3nt: TGTGCTAGCAGCTTGGGGGAGGAGAACACCGGGGAGCTGTTTTTT

abundance: -
v_gene: TRBV4-2
d_gene: TRBD2
j_gene: TRBJ2-1
CDR3aa: CASSQGLAGALSYNEQFF
CDR3nt: TGTGCCAGCAGCCAAGGACTAGCGGGAGCTCTCTCCTACAATGAGCAGTTCTTC

abundance: -
v_gene: TRBV10-3
d_gene: TRBD1
j_gene: TRBJ1-2
CDR3aa: CAISEVPLGQGSYGYTF
CDR3nt: TGTGCCATCAGTGAGGTCCCCCTCGGACAGGGAAGCTATGGCTACACCTTC

abundance: few
v_gene: TRBV29-1
d_gene: -
j_gene: TRBJ1-2
CDR3aa: CSVGTGTASHYGYTF
CDR3nt: TGCAGCGTTGGAACTGGGACCGCGTCCCATTATGGCTACACCTTC

abundance: -
v_gene: TRBV9
d_gene: -
j_gene: TRBJ2-7
CDR3aa: CASSVEGGHFDEQYF
CDR3nt: TGTGCCAGCAGCGTAGAGGGGGGTCATTTCGACGAGCAGTACTTC

abundance: -
v_gene: TRBV6-1
d_gene: TRBD1
j_gene: TRBJ1-5
CDR3aa: CASSEMTGTGQPQHF
CDR3nt: TGTGCCAGCAGTGAGATGACAGGGACCGGTCAGCCCCAGCATTTT

abundance: -
v_gene: TRBV11-2
d_gene: -
j_gene: TRBJ2-1
CDR3aa: CASSLVASGSWFF
CDR3nt: -

abundance: -
v_gene: TRBV5-1
d_gene: -
j_gene: TRBJ2-3
CDR3aa: CASSSDRFPPDTQYF
CDR3nt: TGCGCCAGCAGCTCGGACCGATTCCCCCCAGATACGCAGTATTTT

abundance: -
v_gene: TRBV28
d_gene: TRBD2
j_gene: TRBJ2-3
CDR3aa: CASSKGLAGATTDTQYF
CDR3nt: TGTGCCAGCAGTAAGGGACTAGCGGGGGCCACCACAGATACGCAGTATTTT

abundance: -
v_gene: TRBV4-1
d_gene: TRBD2
j_gene: TRBJ2-1
CDR3aa: CASSQGVTSGVNEQFF
CDR3nt: TGCGCCAGCAGCCAAGGGGTGACTAGCGGGGTCAATGAGCAGTTCTTC

abundance: many
v_gene: TRBV5-1
d_gene: -
j_gene: TRBJ2-1
CDR3aa: CASSLGGASYNEQFF
CDR3nt: TGTGCTAGCAGCTTAGGCGGGGCGTCCTACAATGAGCAGTTCTTC

abundance: -
v_gene: TRBV9
d_gene: -
j_gene: TRBJ1-6
CDR3aa: CASSVAQGPNSPLHF
CDR3nt: TGTGCCAGCAGCGTGGCCCAGGGCCCTAATTCACCCCTCCACTTT

abundance: -
v_gene: TRBV5-1
d_gene: -
j_gene: TRBJ2-5
CDR3aa: CASGLSTPQETQYF
CDR3nt: TGCGCCAGCGGCCTATCGACTCCCCAGGAGACCCAGTACTTC

abundance: -
v_gene: TRBV18
d_gene: TRBD1
j_gene: TRBJ2-1
CDR3aa: CASSPGQAEYNEQFF
CDR3nt: TGTGCCAGCTCACCAGGACAGGCCGAATACAATGAGCAGTTCTTC